Shown below are 23 T cell receptor beta chains from a single sample sequenced in a study of T cells of healthy individuals. TCRdb re-called the 5' RACE reads through MiXCR, storing one row per CDR3 protein. The profile shows 41,000 or so distinct CDR3 sequences, approximately 4.5% of them singletons. These receptors came from a human donor in good health.

This clonotype was observed a few times. A much larger clone differs from this one at a single base, so this may be a read error. The chain joins TRBV10-3 to TRBJ1-2; D perhaps matches TRBD1 (6 bases). Germline assignment: CDR1 ENHRY and CDR2 SYGVKD. The CDR3 is 13 amino acids. CDR3 nucleotide sequence: TGTGCCATCAGTGAGGGACAGAGTTATGGCTACAACTTC. Translation gives CAISEGQSYGYNF.

Many counts were recorded for this clonotype. The chain carries TRBV29-1 and TRBJ2-7, with D possibly called TRBD1 or TRBD2 (7 bases each). In germline, CDR1 is SQVTM, CDR2 ANQGSEA. The V and J ends lost 3 bases and 2 bases respectively, with 14 bases between them. The CDR3 runs 14 residues. As DNA, the CDR3 is TGCAGCGTTGAGGTGACAGGGAGGGCCTACGAGCAGTACTTC. Its translation is CSVEVTGRAYEQYF.

This clonotype was recorded many times. V gene TRBV14 combines with J gene TRBJ1-6; D is undetermined. Germline V lookup: CDR1 SGHDN, CDR2 FVKESK. The CDR3 sequence is 13 residues long. Trimming left V 4 bases short and J 6 bases short, with 7 bases between. The CDR3: CASSPSPNSPLHF. CDR3 DNA sequence: TGTGCCAGCAGCCCATCGCCTAATTCACCCCTCCACTTT.

The chain carries TRBV10-3 and TRBJ1-1, with D hard to call. The V end was cut by 10 bases, the J end by 1 base, with 10 bases between. CDR1 ENHRY and CDR2 SYGVKD come from the germline V gene. This CDR3 is 12 amino acids long. The CDR3 loop is CATSGENTEAFF. CDR3 nucleotide sequence: TGTGCCACCAGCGGGGAGAACACTGAAGCTTTCTTT.

This clonotype was seen ten or more times. This rearrangement joins TRBV6-5 to TRBJ2-7, with D tentatively TRBD1 (6 bases). CDR1 is MNHEY, CDR2 SVGAGI, per germline. With 5 bases removed from V and 6 bases from J, the gap between germline ends came to 11 bases. This CDR3 has 12 residues. For the CDR3, the DNA is TGTGCCAGCAGTACCGGACAGTTCGAGCAGTACTTC. This sequence encodes CASSTGQFEQYF.

This clonotype was seen many times. CDR3 sequence reads: CASRTDRVSSPLHF. The CDR3 DNA reads as TGTGCCAGCAGAACGGACAGGGTATCTTCACCCCTCCACTTT. The chain links TRBV7-2 to TRBJ1-6, with 8 bases fitting TRBD1. Trimming cost V 6 bases and J 9 bases; bases outside gene matches: 7. Germline V CDR1 and CDR2: SGHTA, FQGNSA. The CDR3 contains 14 residues.

This clonotype was seen repeatedly, ten times or more. The chain carries TRBV5-1 and TRBJ2-3, with D perhaps given as TRBD1 or TRBD2 (5 bases each). This CDR3 spans 16 amino acids. The V gene's germline CDR1 is SGHRS and CDR2 YFSETQ. V lost 0 bases, J lost 0 bases, and 11 bases lay in between. CDR3 protein: CASSLGQGVSTDTQYF. The CDR3 bases are TGCGCCAGCAGCTTGGGTCAGGGAGTCAGCACAGATACGCAGTATTTT.

A remark on this clonotype: A much larger clone lies a single base off, so this may be a read error. The chain combines TRBV4-2 with TRBJ1-5; 7 bases are a match to TRBD1. Germline V gives CDR1 LGHNA, CDR2 YNFKEQ. The CDR3 sequence is 14 residues long. CDR3: CVSSDRDLNQPQHF. The DNA for the CDR3 is TGTGTCAGCAGCGACAGGGATCTGAATCAGCCCCAGCATTTT.

At least ten counts were recorded for this clonotype. The V gene is TRBV5-4, the J gene TRBJ2-3, with D hard to call. V lost 0 bases to trimming and J lost 1 base, with 18 bases between them. The CDR3 sequence is 18 residues long. CDR1 is SGHNT, CDR2 YYREEE, per germline (reference sequence). The CDR3 is CASSLEYSGRKGTDTQYF. The CDR3 coding sequence is TGTGCCAGCAGCTTGGAATATTCCGGTCGAAAGGGCACAGATACGCAGTATTTT. Looking up the rest from reference TRBV5-4 and TRBJ2-3 gives the full variable domain: ETGVTQSPTHLIKTRGQQVTLRCSSQSGHNTVSWYQQALGQGPQFIFQYYREEENGRGNFPPRFSGLQFPNYSSELNVNALELDDSALYLCASSLEYSGRKGTDTQYFGPGTRLTVL.

In this sample, this clonotype turned up many times. The rearrangement links TRBV11-3 to TRBJ2-7, with TRBD2 identical over 8 bases. The CDR3 runs 16 residues. The germline CDR1 and CDR2 sequences are SGHNT and YENEEA. After removal of 1 base from V and 5 bases from J, the junction contained 10 bases not matched to a gene. The CDR3 region has the DNA TGTGCCAGCAGCTTAGGCGGGGGGATTTGGGGTGACGAGCAGTACTTC. Translated, it gives CASSLGGGIWGDEQYF. Full variable domain (remainder filled in from reference TRBV11-3 and TRBJ2-7): EAGVVQSPRYKIIEKKQPVAFWCNPISGHNTLYWYLQNLGQGPELLIRYENEEAVDDSQLPKDRFSAERLKGVDSTLKIQPAELGDSAVYLCASSLGGGIWGDEQYFGPGTRLTVT.

This clonotype was found many times. This chain uses TRBV11-2 with TRBJ2-3; 9 positions agree with TRBD2. The length of the CDR3 is 18 residues. In germline, CDR1 is SGHAT, CDR2 FQNNGV. V trimming: 1 base; J trimming: 5 bases; junction bases outside the gene matches: 13. The CDR3 loop reads CASSLVGRLAVTVDTQYF. The CDR3 DNA reads TGTGCCAGCAGCTTAGTGGGCAGACTAGCGGTAACCGTAGATACGCAGTATTTT.

This clonotype was seen a handful of times. The chain uses TRBV11-3 and TRBJ2-6; D is unresolved. Trimming stripped 1 base from V and 0 bases from J, with 10 bases between. CDR1 and CDR2 from the germline V gene are SGHNT and YENEEA. The CDR3 totals 17 residues. CDR3 residues: CASSLGSLSSGANVLTF. CDR3 nucleotides: TGTGCCAGCAGCTTAGGCAGCTTAAGCTCTGGGGCCAACGTCCTGACTTTC. The full variable domain, in which reference TRBV11-3 and TRBJ2-6 provide the parts outside the CDR3, is EAGVVQSPRYKIIEKKQPVAFWCNPISGHNTLYWYLQNLGQGPELLIRYENEEAVDDSQLPKDRFSAERLKGVDSTLKIQPAELGDSAVYLCASSLGSLSSGANVLTFGAGSRLTVL.

This clonotype was picked up a small number of times. The gene calls are TRBV7-8 and TRBJ1-5; possibly TRBD1 for D (6 bases). CDR3 length equals 15 residues. Trimming left V 5 bases short and J 7 bases short, with 18 bases between. Germline values: CDR1 SGHVS, CDR2 FQNEAQ. The CDR3 protein is CASSPRTAMGQPQHF. The CDR3 nucleotides read TGTGCCAGCAGCCCCAGGACAGCAATGGGCCAGCCCCAGCATTTT.

This clonotype was counted many times. This chain uses TRBV29-1 with TRBJ2-3; D ambiguous. The CDR3 totals 13 residues. V lost 3 bases, J lost 2 bases, and 9 bases lay in between. Germline-derived CDR1 and CDR2 are SQVTM and ANQGSEA. CDR3 amino acids: CSVEVEVTDTQYF. The CDR3 nucleotides read TGCAGCGTTGAGGTTGAGGTCACAGATACGCAGTATTTT.

This clonotype was observed a handful of times. Possible read error: a much larger clone is one base away. The gene calls are TRBV4-3 and TRBJ1-4; the match to TRBD1 covers 7 bases. Germline V gene sequence: CDR1 LGHNA, CDR2 YSLEER. The CDR3 loop spans 17 amino acids. Trimming at V came to 0 bases and at J to 8 bases, leaving 12 bases not matched to a gene. The CDR3 DNA sequence: TGCGCCAGCAGCCAAGACGGACAACAGGGGAGTGGGGAAAAACTGTTTTTT. It yields the protein CASSQDGQQGSGEKLFF.

This clonotype has just a few counts. The chain has TRBV3-1 and TRBJ2-7; D call uncertain. V was trimmed by 4 bases and J by 3 bases, leaving 10 bases between them. Germline V gives CDR1 LGHDT, CDR2 YNNKEL (reference sequence). CDR3 length: 13 residues. The CDR3 protein is CASSPGPDYEQYF. CDR3 coding DNA: TGTGCCAGCAGCCCCGGACCTGACTACGAGCAGTACTTC.

The chain carries TRBV14 and TRBJ2-2; 8 positions agree with TRBD1. The CDR3 sequence is 15 residues long. J was trimmed by 1 base and V by 7 bases; bases with no gene match: 5. Germline V gives CDR1 SGHDN, CDR2 FVKESK. The CDR3 DNA reads TGTGCCAGCATGCCGACAGGGGAGAACACCGGGGAGCTGTTTTTT. Its protein is CASMPTGENTGELFF.

This clonotype was seen more than once but under ten times. V and J are TRBV7-2 and TRBJ2-3; 9 bases align to TRBD2. The CDR3 is 15 residues long. The V gene's germline CDR1 is SGHTA and CDR2 FQGNSA. V gave up 5 bases and J gave up 0 bases; unmatched junction bases: 3. CDR3 in amino acids: CASSNAGGSTDTQYF. The CDR3 DNA is TGTGCCAGCAGCAACGCGGGGGGGAGCACAGATACGCAGTATTTT.

The table lists this clonotype with many counts. The rearrangement joins TRBV7-8 to TRBJ2-2, with D possibly TRBD1 on 5 matching bases. CDR1 is SGHVS and CDR2 is FQNEAQ in the germline V gene. V gave up 1 base and J gave up 1 base, with 7 bases separating them. The CDR3 covers 15 residues. This CDR3 is CASSLGTQNTGELFF. The CDR3 DNA reads TGTGCCAGCAGCTTAGGGACACAGAACACCGGGGAGCTGTTTTTT.

Turning to this clonotype: This may come from a read error, since a much larger clone is one base off. This chain uses TRBV29-1 with TRBJ2-2; D may be TRBD2 (6 bases). Deletions cut 8 bases from V and 3 bases from J, with 19 bases between. There are 15 residues in the CDR3. CDR1 is SQVTM and CDR2 is ANQGSEA in the germline V gene. In DNA form, the CDR3 reads TGCAGCCACGGATCGGGAGCGAGCGACACCGGGGAGCTGTTTTTT. This encodes CSHGSGASDTGELFF.

J is TRBJ1-6 and V is TRBV18; a weak D match, TRBD1 (6 bases). This CDR3 is 15 amino acids long. V was cut by 2 bases and J by 4 bases, with 9 bases left in between. CDR1 and CDR2 (germline): KGHSH, LQKENI. Here the CDR3 DNA reads TGTGCCAGCTCACCAGGGCAGGGGTATAATTCACCCCTCCACTTT. Translating gives CASSPGQGYNSPLHF.

The V gene is TRBV10-3, the J gene TRBJ2-2, with TRBD2 identical over 7 bases. V was clipped by 0 bases and J by 4 bases; unmatched bases: 5. There are 16 residues in the CDR3. The germline V gene has CDR1 ENHRY and CDR2 SYGVKD. The CDR3 DNA follows: TGTGCCATCAGTGAGTCTGGCGGGAGAAGCACCGGGGAGCTGTTTTTT. Translated: CAISESGGRSTGELFF.

This clonotype occurred many times. This chain links TRBV25-1 with TRBJ2-7; 9 bases line up with TRBD1. Germline lookup yields CDR1 MGHDK and CDR2 SYGVNS. V lost 1 base, J lost 4 bases, and 2 bases stayed unmatched. This CDR3 has 14 residues. CDR3 coding DNA: TGTGCCAGCAGTGAATGGACAGGGGTTTACGAGCAGTACTTC. The encoded protein is CASSEWTGVYEQYF.